This T cell receptor beta chain emerged from a study of cytomegalovirus exposure and HLA in healthy donors. The primer mix had 60 Vbeta and 13 Jbeta primers. Libraries were prepared by immunoSEQ multiplex PCR; TCRdb keeps only in-frame clonotypes and omits some of them. The data contain 150,000 to 200,000 clones, around 86% of them seen just once; the ten biggest clones take up about 3.8%. Trimming cost V 4 bases and J 5 bases; bases outside gene matches: 5. This CDR3 has 16 residues. Per germline, CDR1 MGHRA and CDR2 YSYEKL. In the case of this clone: No antigen is known for it.

General study points: Most sequenced TCRs were rare (though some public TCRs occurred in many donors). Fewer N-insertions than the approximately 610-donor mean were reportedly shown by an Asian-associated ancestry cluster in a later analysis.

Among the donors, all were healthy bone marrow donors. This receptor was taken from a middle-aged man in good health and CMV-seropositive. Sequences were obtained from PBMCs. This sequence joins TRBV4-1 and TRBJ2-1, with 13 bases fitting TRBD2. The CDR3 protein is CASSRTGTSGDNEQFF. CDR3 DNA sequence: TGCGCCAGCAGCCGAACCGGGACTAGCGGGGACAATGAGCAGTTCTTC.